This TCR beta chain was obtained from a study of blood T cell repertoires in COVID-19. Study background: Some COVID-19 samples were acute and others convalescent; all came from the United States, Italy and Spain. The analysed material was cDNA or gDNA that came from T cells, B-cell-depleted T cells, or PBMCs.

In the original analysis: Quantification of nucleated cells was approximated via reference gene primer amplification. Profiling relied on immunoSEQ multiplex PCR, and the TCRdb table lists in-frame clones only, not all of them. V, J and clone size derive from that table, while D and trimming were established from the DNA sequence. The profile shows roughly 250,000 clones, approximately 81% of them singletons. The CDR3 sequence is 15 residues long. Trimming took 0 bases from V and 4 from J, leaving 8 bases between them. CDR1 is SGHDT and CDR2 is YYEEEE in the germline V gene. What was sequenced was peripheral blood. V usage is TRBV5-6 and J usage is TRBJ1-6, with D unresolved. The receptor comes from a woman between 55 and 75 years old with active or convalescent COVID-19. In DNA, the CDR3 is TGTGCCAGCAGCTTGGGGGGAGGTTATAATTCACCCCTCCACTTT. It is translated as CASSLGGGYNSPLHF.